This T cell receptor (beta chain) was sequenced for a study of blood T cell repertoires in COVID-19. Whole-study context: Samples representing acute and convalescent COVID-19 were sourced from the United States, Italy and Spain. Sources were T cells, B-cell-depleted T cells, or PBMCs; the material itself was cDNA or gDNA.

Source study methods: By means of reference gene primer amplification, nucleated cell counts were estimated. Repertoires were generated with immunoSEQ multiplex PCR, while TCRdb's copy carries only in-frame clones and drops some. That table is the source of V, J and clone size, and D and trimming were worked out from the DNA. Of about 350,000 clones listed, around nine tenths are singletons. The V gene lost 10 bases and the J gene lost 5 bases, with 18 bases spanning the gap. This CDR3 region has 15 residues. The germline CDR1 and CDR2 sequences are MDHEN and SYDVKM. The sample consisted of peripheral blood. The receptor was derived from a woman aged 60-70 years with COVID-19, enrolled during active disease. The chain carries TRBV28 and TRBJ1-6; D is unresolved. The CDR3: CATRPEHRDNSPLHF. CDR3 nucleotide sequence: TGTGCCACCCGACCGGAACACCGGGATAATTCACCCCTCCACTTT.